Presented here are 7 T cell receptor beta chains from one specimen sequenced in a study of glioma-infiltrating T cells after dendritic cell vaccination. Data came from immunoSEQ multiplex PCR; TCRdb stores just in-frame clones and leaves some out. The data contain tens of thousands of clones, approximately 84% of them singletons. The specimen was blood, collected before dendritic cell vaccination. Receptors were obtained from a human donor with glioblastoma.

This clone was seen a few times. This sequence joins TRBV5-1 and TRBJ2-3; 8 bases match TRBD1. This CDR3 region has 15 residues. The trim removed 0 bases at V and 6 bases at J, leaving 6 bases unmatched. Germline-derived CDR1 and CDR2 are SGHRS and YFSETQ. The CDR3 coding sequence is TGCGCCAGCAGCTTGGCCCCAGGGGGCCGGGATACGCAGTATTTT. It codes for CASSLAPGGRDTQYF. The complete variable domain, with remaining parts taken from reference TRBV5-1 and TRBJ2-3, reads KAGVTQTPRYLIKTRGQQVTLSCSPISGHRSVSWYQQTPGQGLQFLFEYFSETQRNKGNFPGRFSGRQFSNSRSEMNVSTLELGDSALYLCASSLAPGGRDTQYFGPGTRLTVL.

V and J are TRBV7-9 and TRBJ2-7; tentative D call: TRBD1 (5 bases). Trimming took off 4 bases at V and 0 bases at J, with 16 bases between the two ends. Germline-derived CDR1 and CDR2 are SEHNR and FQNEAQ (reference sequence). The CDR3 has 16 residues. The CDR3 nucleotides read TGTGCCAGCAGCTCAGTAGACGCAGGGATCTCCTACGAGCAGTACTTC. Its translation: CASSSVDAGISYEQYF.

V gene TRBV6-5 combines with J gene TRBJ1-6; the D gene is possibly TRBD1 (5 bases). This CDR3 comprises 15 residues. Germline CDR1 MNHEY, CDR2 SVGAGI. Trimming shortened V by 0 bases and J by 13 bases, and 16 bases separated the two germline ends. CDR3 DNA: TGTGCCAGCAGTTACTCTGCAGGGATCGGTTCGCCCCTCCACTTT. Translation gives CASSYSAGIGSPLHF.

The chain is built from TRBV5-1 and TRBJ2-7, with D possibly being TRBD2 (7 bases). Trimming shortened V by 6 bases and J by 3 bases, and 19 bases separated the two germline ends. The CDR3 is 15 amino acids. Germline CDR1 is SGHRS and CDR2 is YFSETQ. The CDR3 DNA is TGCGCCAGCACCAAGGGGGGGCGTTTGGACTACGAGCAGTACTTC. It translates to CASTKGGRLDYEQYF.

The count of this clone is one. The chain combines TRBV7-3 with TRBJ1-1; possible D gene TRBD1, 5 bases. The CDR3 consists of 16 residues. Germline V gene lookup returns CDR1 SGHTA and CDR2 FQGTGA. Trimming left V 5 bases short and J 1 base short, with 17 bases between. The CDR3 loop is CASSLGTEIANTEAFF. For the CDR3, the DNA is TGTGCCAGCAGCCTAGGGACTGAGATAGCGAACACTGAAGCTTTCTTT. Drawing the rest from reference TRBV7-3 and TRBJ1-1, the complete variable domain is GAGVSQTPSNKVTEKGKYVELRCDPISGHTALYWYRQSLGQGPEFLIYFQGTGAADDSGLPNDRFFAVRPEGSVSTLKIQRTERGDSAVYLCASSLGTEIANTEAFFGQGTRLTVV.

V gene TRBV5-8 combines with J gene TRBJ2-7, with D possibly matching TRBD1 (6 bases). Germline V gene lookup returns CDR1 SGHTS and CDR2 YDEGEE. Trimming took off 4 bases at V and 5 bases at J, with 25 bases between the two ends. CDR3 length equals 17 residues. The CDR3 DNA follows: TGTGCCAGCAGCAGATCAGCAGGGGAATTGGTCCACGACGAGCAGTACTTC. It is translated as CASSRSAGELVHDEQYF. The full variable domain, with the rest looked up from reference TRBV5-8 and TRBJ2-7, is EAGVTQSPTHLIKTRGQQATLRCSPISGHTSVYWYQQALGLGLQFLLWYDEGEERNRGNFPPRFSGRQFPNYSSELNVNALELEDSALYLCASSRSAGELVHDEQYFGPGTRLTVT.

J is TRBJ2-7 and V is TRBV19, with D unresolved. V dropped 2 bases and J dropped 5 bases, with 16 bases sitting between them. CDR3 length: 15 amino acids. Germline lookup yields CDR1 LNHDA and CDR2 SQIVND (reference sequence). The CDR3 bases are TGTGCCAGTAGTATATCAAGCGTCGGTGGTAACGAGCAGTACTTC. This encodes CASSISSVGGNEQYF.